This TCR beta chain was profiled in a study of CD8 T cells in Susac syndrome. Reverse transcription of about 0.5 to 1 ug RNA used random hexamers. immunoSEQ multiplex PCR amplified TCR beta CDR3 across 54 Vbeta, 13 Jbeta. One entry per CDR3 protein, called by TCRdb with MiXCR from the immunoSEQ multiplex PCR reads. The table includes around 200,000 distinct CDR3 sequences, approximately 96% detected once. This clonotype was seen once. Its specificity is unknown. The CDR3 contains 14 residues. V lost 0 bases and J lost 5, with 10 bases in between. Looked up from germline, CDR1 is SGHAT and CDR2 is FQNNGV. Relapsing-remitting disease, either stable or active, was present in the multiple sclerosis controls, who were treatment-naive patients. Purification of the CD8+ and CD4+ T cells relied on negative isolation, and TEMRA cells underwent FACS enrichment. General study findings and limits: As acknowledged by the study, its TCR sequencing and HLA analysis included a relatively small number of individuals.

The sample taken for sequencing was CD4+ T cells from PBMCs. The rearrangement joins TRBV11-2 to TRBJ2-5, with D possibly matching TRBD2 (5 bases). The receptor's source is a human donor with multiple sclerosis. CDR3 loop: CASSLDQRGETQYF. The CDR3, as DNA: TGTGCCAGCAGCTTAGATCAACGAGGGGAGACCCAGTACTTC.